Listed below are T cell receptor beta chains from one sample, sequenced in a study of blood T cells in healthy people across ages. TCRdb re-analysed the 5' RACE reads in MiXCR, keeping a single row per CDR3 protein. The table lists around 1.7 million distinct CDR3 sequences, 28% of them singletons. Sequenced material: blood. The receptors come from a woman between 25 and 40 years old in good health. CDR3s include the opening cysteine and the closing phenylalanine or tryptophan. Fields, in order: D gene, J gene, V gene, clone size, CDR3 DNA, CDR3 protein. The D gene is left open where the match is weak. Rows give clone size only sometimes, using once, few, many, or a class for an expanded clone.

TRBD1,TRBJ2-1,TRBV5-1,-,TGCGCCAGCACTATGGGGACAGGTTTTGAGCAGTTCTTC,CASTMGTGFEQFF
-,TRBJ2-7,TRBV5-6,-,TGTGCCAGCAGCCGGCCAACGCGTACCTACGAGCAGTACTTC,CASSRPTRTYEQYF
-,TRBJ2-1,TRBV7-9,-,TGTGCCAGCATCGCCCGTGGGAGCTCAGAGACCCAGTTCTTC,CASIARGSSETQFF
TRBD2,TRBJ2-7,TRBV18,-,TGTGCCAGCTCACCAACGACTAGCGGCTACGAGCAGTACTTC,CASSPTTSGYEQYF
TRBD2,TRBJ2-7,TRBV11-2,many,TGTGCCAGCAGCTTAGCGGGAGGGTTGAACGAGCAGTACTTC,CASSLAGGLNEQYF
-,TRBJ1-2,TRBV9,many,TGTGCCAGCAGCGGGGGGTATGGCTACACCTTC,CASSGGYGYTF
-,TRBJ1-2,TRBV20-1,few,TGCAGTGCTAGACTAAGGACGGAAGGCGCCTATGGCTACACCTTC,CSARLRTEGAYGYTF
TRBD1,TRBJ1-3,TRBV6-1,-,TGTGCCAGCAGTGGACAGGGACCCTCTGGAAACACCATATATTTT,CASSGQGPSGNTIYF
-,TRBJ2-3,TRBV7-9,many,TGTGCCAGCAGCTTGCCTCCAGATACGCAGTATTTT,CASSLPPDTQYF
TRBD2,TRBJ2-7,TRBV6-2/TRBV6-3,-,TGTGCCATCGAACCGGGACTAGGTCTCGAGCAGTACTTC,CAIEPGLGLEQYF
-,TRBJ2-1,TRBV20-1,-,TGCAGTACGCCGGGACTCAGCTCCTACAATGAGCAGTTCTTC,CSTPGLSSYNEQFF
-,TRBJ1-5,TRBV28,-,TGTGCCAGCAGATTAACAGGTTTCAATCAGCCCCAGCATTTT,CASRLTGFNQPQHF
TRBD1,TRBJ1-6,TRBV30,few,TGTGCCTGGAGTGGGCACAGGGGAAATTCACCCCTCCACTTT,CAWSGHRGNSPLHF
TRBD2,TRBJ2-3,TRBV7-9,-,TGTGCCAGCAGCTCGGGACTAGCGGGAGGACCTAGCACAGATACGCAGTATTTT,CASSSGLAGGPSTDTQYF
-,TRBJ2-7,TRBV7-9,many,TGTGCCAGCAGCTCCCGGGACGTCTCCTACGAGCAGTACTTC,CASSSRDVSYEQYF